This T cell receptor (beta chain) was retrieved from a study of blood T cell repertoires in COVID-19. The junction had 15 bases not matched to a gene; V was cut back by 7 bases and J by 2 bases. The germline CDR1 and CDR2 sequences are SNHLY and FYNNEI. The CDR3 extends over 18 amino acids. Only in-frame clones appear in the TCRdb table, and some are missing; sequencing was by immunoSEQ multiplex PCR. Of hundreds of thousands of clones listed, roughly 86% are singletons. Cohort allocation depended upon clinical history that participants reported. This chain uses TRBV2 with TRBJ2-3, with 10 bases fitting TRBD2. Specimen: PBMCs or T cells enriched from blood (not recorded which). The receptor comes from a woman between 25 and 40 years old who had recovered from COVID-19. CDR3 coding DNA: TGTGCCAGCATTCTGGGGCTAGCGGGAGCTAAATCCACAGATACGCAGTATTTT. Its protein is CASILGLAGAKSTDTQYF. Drawing the rest from reference TRBV2 and TRBJ2-3, the complete variable domain is EPEVTQTPSHQVTQMGQEVILRCVPISNHLYFYWYRQILGQKVEFLVSFYNNEISEKSEIFDDQFSVERPDGSNFTLKIRSTKLEDSAMYFCASILGLAGAKSTDTQYFGPGTRLTVL.